This T cell receptor beta chain was identified in a study of breast tumors, draining lymph nodes, adjacent tissues. A single record per CDR3 protein comes from TCRdb applying MiXCR to the multiplex PCR reads. The repertoire has approximately 120,000 distinct CDR3 sequences, around 20% of them found once; the top ten carry about 2%. Whole-study findings and limits: Data only fit, rather than demonstrated, lymph node origin of most tumor T cells.

This CDR3 is 16 amino acids long. V lost 6 bases to trimming and J lost 3 bases; unmatched junction nucleotides: 10. At least ten counts were recorded for this clonotype. The antigen remains unidentified. Samples came from axillary lymph nodes draining the breast cancer. The sequencing input was axillary lymph node tissue. The J gene is TRBJ2-1, the V gene TRBV12-3 or TRBV12-4; 8 positions match TRBD2. The source of this sequence is a female donor with breast cancer. Some clones in this sample may be carry-over from other donors' samples. CDR3 sequence (DNA): TGTGCCAGCAGACCCCCAGTGGGACTAGACTACAATGAGCAGTTCTTC. This translates into CASRPPVGLDYNEQFF.